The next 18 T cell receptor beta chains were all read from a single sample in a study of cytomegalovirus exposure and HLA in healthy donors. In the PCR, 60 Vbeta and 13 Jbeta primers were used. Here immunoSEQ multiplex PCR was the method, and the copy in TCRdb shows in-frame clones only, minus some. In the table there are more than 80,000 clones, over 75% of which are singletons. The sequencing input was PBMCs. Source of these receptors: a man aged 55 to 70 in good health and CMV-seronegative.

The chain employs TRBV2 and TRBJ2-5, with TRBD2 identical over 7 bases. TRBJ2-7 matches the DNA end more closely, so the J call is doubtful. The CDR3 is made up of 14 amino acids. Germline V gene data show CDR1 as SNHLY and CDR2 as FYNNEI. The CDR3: CASKRGGESYEQYF. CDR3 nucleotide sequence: TGTGCCAGCAAGCGGGGCGGGGAATCCTACGAGCAGTACTTC.

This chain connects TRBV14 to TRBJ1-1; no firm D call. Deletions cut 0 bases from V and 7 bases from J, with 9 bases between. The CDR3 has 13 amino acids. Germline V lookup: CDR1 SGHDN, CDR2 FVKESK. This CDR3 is CASSQDGSNEAFF. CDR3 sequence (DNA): TGTGCCAGCAGCCAAGATGGGAGCAATGAAGCTTTCTTT.

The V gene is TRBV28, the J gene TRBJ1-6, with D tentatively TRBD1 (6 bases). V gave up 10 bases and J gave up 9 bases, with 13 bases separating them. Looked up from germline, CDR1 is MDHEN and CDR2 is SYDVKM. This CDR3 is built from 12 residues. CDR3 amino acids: CATGAGSSPLHF. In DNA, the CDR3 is TGTGCCACAGGGGCAGGGAGTTCACCCCTCCACTTT.

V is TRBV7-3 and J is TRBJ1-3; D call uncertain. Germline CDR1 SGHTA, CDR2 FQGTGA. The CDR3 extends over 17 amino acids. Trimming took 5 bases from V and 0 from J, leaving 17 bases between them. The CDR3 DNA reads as TGTGCCAGCAGCCCCAAACCGACTACGAGCTCTGGAAACACCATATATTTT. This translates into CASSPKPTTSSGNTIYF.

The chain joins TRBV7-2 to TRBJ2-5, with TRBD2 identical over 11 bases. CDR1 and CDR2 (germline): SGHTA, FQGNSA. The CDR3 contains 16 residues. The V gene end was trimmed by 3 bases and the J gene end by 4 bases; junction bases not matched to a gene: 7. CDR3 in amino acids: CASSFRRLAGGETQYF. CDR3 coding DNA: TGTGCCAGCAGCTTTCGAAGGCTAGCGGGGGGAGAGACCCAGTACTTC.

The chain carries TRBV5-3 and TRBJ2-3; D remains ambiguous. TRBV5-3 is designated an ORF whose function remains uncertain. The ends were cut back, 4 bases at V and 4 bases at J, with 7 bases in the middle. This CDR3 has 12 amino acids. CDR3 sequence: CARSHFADTQYF. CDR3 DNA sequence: TGTGCCAGAAGCCACTTCGCAGATACGCAGTATTTT.

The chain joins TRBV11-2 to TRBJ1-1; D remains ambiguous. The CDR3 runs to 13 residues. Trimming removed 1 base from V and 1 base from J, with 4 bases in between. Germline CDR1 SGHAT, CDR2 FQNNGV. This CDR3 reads CASSLGGNTEAFF. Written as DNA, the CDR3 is TGTGCCAGCAGCTTAGGAGGGAACACTGAAGCTTTCTTT.

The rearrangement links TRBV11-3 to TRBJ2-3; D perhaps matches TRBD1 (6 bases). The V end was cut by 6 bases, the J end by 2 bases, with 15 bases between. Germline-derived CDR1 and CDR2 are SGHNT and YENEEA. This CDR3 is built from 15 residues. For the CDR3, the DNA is TGTGCCAGCAGTTTACAGGGTACGACCACAGATACGCAGTATTTT. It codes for CASSLQGTTTDTQYF. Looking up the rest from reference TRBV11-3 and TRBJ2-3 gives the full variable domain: EAGVVQSPRYKIIEKKQPVAFWCNPISGHNTLYWYLQNLGQGPELLIRYENEEAVDDSQLPKDRFSAERLKGVDSTLKIQPAELGDSAVYLCASSLQGTTTDTQYFGPGTRLTVL.

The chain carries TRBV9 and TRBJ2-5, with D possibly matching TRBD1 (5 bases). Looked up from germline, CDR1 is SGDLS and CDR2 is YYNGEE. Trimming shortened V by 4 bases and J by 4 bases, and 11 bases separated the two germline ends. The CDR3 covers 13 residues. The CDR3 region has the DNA TGTGCCAGCAGCCAGGGTCGATCAGAGACCCAGTACTTC. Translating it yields CASSQGRSETQYF.

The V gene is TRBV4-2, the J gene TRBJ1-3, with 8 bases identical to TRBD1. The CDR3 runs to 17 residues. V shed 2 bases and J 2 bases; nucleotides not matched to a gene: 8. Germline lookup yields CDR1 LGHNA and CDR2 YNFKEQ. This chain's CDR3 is CASSQLRSGGTGNTIYF. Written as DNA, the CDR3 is TGTGCCAGCAGCCAACTCAGATCAGGGGGCACTGGAAACACCATATATTTT.

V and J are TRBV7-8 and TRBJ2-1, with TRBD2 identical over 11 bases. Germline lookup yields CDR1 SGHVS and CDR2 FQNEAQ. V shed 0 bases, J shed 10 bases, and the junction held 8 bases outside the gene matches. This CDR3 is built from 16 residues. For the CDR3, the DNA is TGTGCCAGCAGCTTAGCGGGACTAGCGGACCCCGTGGAGCAGTTCTTC. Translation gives CASSLAGLADPVEQFF.

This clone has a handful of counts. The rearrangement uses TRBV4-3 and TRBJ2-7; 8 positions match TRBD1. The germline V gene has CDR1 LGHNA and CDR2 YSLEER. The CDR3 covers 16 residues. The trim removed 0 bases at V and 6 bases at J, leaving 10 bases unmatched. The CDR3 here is CASSQEFRQGASEQYF. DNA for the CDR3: TGCGCCAGCAGCCAAGAGTTTCGGCAGGGGGCTAGCGAGCAGTACTTC.

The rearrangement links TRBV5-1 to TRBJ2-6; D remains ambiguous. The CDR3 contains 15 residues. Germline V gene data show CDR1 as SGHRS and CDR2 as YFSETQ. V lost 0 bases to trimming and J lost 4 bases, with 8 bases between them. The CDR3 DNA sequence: TGCGCCAGCAGCTTGGCCATTCCCGGGGCCAACGTCCTGACTTTC. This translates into CASSLAIPGANVLTF.

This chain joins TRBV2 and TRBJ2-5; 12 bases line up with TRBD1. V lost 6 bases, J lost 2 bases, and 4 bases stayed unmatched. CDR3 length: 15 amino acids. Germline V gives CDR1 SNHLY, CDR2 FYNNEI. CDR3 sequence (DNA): TGTGCCAGCAGGGGACAGGGGGCCCGGCAAGAGACCCAGTACTTC. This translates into CASRGQGARQETQYF.

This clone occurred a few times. CDR3 amino acids: CASSLEGLVTGELFF. Written as DNA, the CDR3 is TGCGCCAGCAGCTTGGAGGGGCTGGTCACCGGGGAGCTGTTTTTT. V and J are TRBV5-1 and TRBJ2-2; D is possibly TRBD1 (5 bases). This CDR3 comprises 15 residues. CDR1 is SGHRS and CDR2 is YFSETQ in the germline V gene. V lost 0 bases to trimming and J lost 4 bases, with 10 bases between them.

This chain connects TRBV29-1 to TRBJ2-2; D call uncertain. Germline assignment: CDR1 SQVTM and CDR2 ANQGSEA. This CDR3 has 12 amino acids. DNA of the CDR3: TGCACCTACAGAGCGAACACCGGGGAGCTGTTTTTT. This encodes CTYRANTGELFF.

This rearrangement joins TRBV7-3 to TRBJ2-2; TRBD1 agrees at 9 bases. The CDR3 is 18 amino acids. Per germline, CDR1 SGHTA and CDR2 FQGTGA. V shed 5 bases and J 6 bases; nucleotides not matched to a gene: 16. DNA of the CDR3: TGTGCCAGCAGCCCTTACAGGGGGCGTTTGGTTTCGCCCGGGGAGCTGTTTTTT. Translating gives CASSPYRGRLVSPGELFF.

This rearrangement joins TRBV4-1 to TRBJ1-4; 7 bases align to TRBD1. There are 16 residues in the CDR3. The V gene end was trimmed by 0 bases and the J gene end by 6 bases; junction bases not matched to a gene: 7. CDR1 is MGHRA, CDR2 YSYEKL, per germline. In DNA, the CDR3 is TGCGCCAGCAGCCAAGAAAACAGGGGAATATATGAAAAACTGTTTTTT. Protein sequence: CASSQENRGIYEKLFF.